A single sample gave rise to the 14 T cell receptor beta chains below, sequenced in a study of Graves' ophthalmopathy and Graves' hyperthyroidism. TCR beta CDR3 regions were amplified from RNA transcripts. Following a first-round RT-PCR that used HTBI primers, a second-round multiplex PCR was carried out. TCRdb redid the calling of the multiplex PCR reads with MiXCR, one entry per CDR3 protein. The sample comprises roughly 400,000 distinct CDR3 sequences, 15% of which are singletons, and about 7.3% rests with the top ten. Sequencing was done on a sample of peripheral blood. The receptors shown here come from a woman younger than 35 with stable Graves' hyperthyroidism.

The table lists this clonotype with many counts. The genes are TRBV9 and TRBJ1-2, with no clear D. Trimming took 3 bases from V and 0 from J, leaving 6 bases between them. CDR3 length: 13 residues. Germline V gene data show CDR1 as SGDLS and CDR2 as YYNGEE. The CDR3 DNA reads as TGTGCCAGCAGCGAACAGACTAACTATGGCTACACCTTC. It specifies CASSEQTNYGYTF.

This clonotype was observed at least ten times. The J gene is TRBJ1-1, the V gene TRBV3-1, with D perhaps TRBD1 (6 bases). Trimming removed 4 bases from V and 1 base from J, with 16 bases in between. Germline V gives CDR1 LGHDT, CDR2 YNNKEL (reference sequence). The CDR3 is made up of 16 amino acids. This CDR3 reads CASSPHAGAANTEAFF. The CDR3 DNA sequence: TGTGCCAGCAGCCCCCACGCGGGGGCAGCGAACACTGAAGCTTTCTTT.

This clonotype has a count of ten or more. V gene TRBV15 combines with J gene TRBJ2-6; tentatively, D is TRBD2 (6 bases). Deletions cut 3 bases from V and 4 bases from J, with 13 bases between. Per the germline V gene, CDR1 is LNHNV and CDR2 is YYDKDF (reference sequence). This CDR3 has 16 amino acids. CDR3 sequence reads: CATSSGAGGGANVLTF. The DNA of the CDR3 is TGTGCCACCAGCAGCGGTGCCGGGGGAGGGGCCAACGTCCTGACTTTC.

This clonotype was detected many times. The chain carries TRBV15 and TRBJ1-3; D is ambiguous. Trimming pared 0 bases from V and 0 bases from J, leaving 6 bases between. Looked up from germline, CDR1 is LNHNV and CDR2 is YYDKDF (reference sequence). CDR3 size: 15 residues. The CDR3 loop reads CATSRDRSSGNTIYF. Written as DNA, the CDR3 is TGTGCCACCAGCAGAGACAGGAGCTCTGGAAACACCATATATTTT. Using reference TRBV15 and TRBJ1-3 for the parts outside the CDR3, the full variable domain is DAMVIQNPRYQVTQFGKPVTLSCSQTLNHNVMYWYQQKSSQAPKLLFHYYDKDFNNEADTPDNFQSRRPNTSFCFLDIRSPGLGDTAMYLCATSRDRSSGNTIYFGEGSWLTVV.

Many counts were recorded for this clonotype. The junction departs from germline at one end; a sequencing error may be responsible. The chain couples TRBV5-1 to TRBJ2-7; the match to TRBD2 covers 7 bases. The CDR3 sequence is 13 residues long. Germline-derived CDR1 and CDR2 are SGHRS and YFSETQ. The CDR3 region has the DNA TGTGCCAGCAGCTTAGCTAGCGGCTACGAGCAGTACTTC. It translates to CASSLASGYEQYF.

This clonotype came up many times. The J gene is TRBJ2-5, the V gene TRBV5-1; TRBD2 aligns across 8 bases. This CDR3 is 14 amino acids long. Germline V gives CDR1 SGHRS, CDR2 YFSETQ. V lost 5 bases and J lost 4; bases outside the gene matches: 7. CDR3 sequence: CASRRSGGGETQYF. The CDR3 coding sequence is TGCGCCAGCAGACGCAGCGGGGGAGGAGAGACCCAGTACTTC.

A note on this clonotype: A much larger clone lies one base from this, so it may be a read error. The V call is TRBV5-1, the J call TRBJ1-2; D is perhaps TRBD1 (6 bases). V was trimmed by 0 bases and J by 2 bases, leaving 11 bases between them. CDR1 is SGHRS and CDR2 is YFSETQ in the germline V gene. CDR3 size: 15 residues. The CDR3 nucleotides are TGCGCCAGCAGCTTGGCCAGGGGCTCAAACTATGGCTACACCTTC. This codes for CASSLARGSNYGYTF.

This clonotype was counted many times. The chain has TRBV12-3 or TRBV12-4 and TRBJ1-5; D unclear. This CDR3 contains 14 residues. Trimming removed 7 bases from V and 4 bases from J, with 14 bases in between. This CDR3 reads CASTLSSVNQPQHF. CDR3 DNA: TGTGCCAGCACCCTTTCTTCGGTAAATCAGCCCCAGCATTTT.

This clonotype occurred many times. The gene calls are TRBV6-1 and TRBJ2-6, with D possibly being TRBD1 (5 bases). The V end was cut by 6 bases, the J end by 3 bases, with 9 bases between. Germline V gene data show CDR1 as MNHNS and CDR2 as SASEGT. CDR3 length equals 14 residues. The CDR3 DNA reads TGTGCCAGCAGCCAAGGGGTTGGGGCCAACGTCCTGACTTTC. Protein sequence: CASSQGVGANVLTF.

This clonotype was observed at least ten times. The CDR3 ends on some other residue instead of the conserved phenylalanine or tryptophan, so this is likely a read error. The rearrangement uses TRBV6-2 or TRBV6-3 and TRBJ2-7; D is unresolved. Trimming removed 2 bases at V and 2 bases at J, with 13 bases between. Per the germline V gene, CDR1 is MNHEY and CDR2 is SVGEGT. The CDR3 consists of 15 residues. The CDR3 DNA follows: TGTGCCAGCAGTTACGGCCAGTTTGGCACCTACGAGCAGTACCTC. It codes for CASSYGQFGTYEQYL.

This clonotype was recorded many times. The V and J genes are TRBV6-5 and TRBJ1-2; D uncertain. CDR3 length: 15 residues. V dropped 7 bases and J dropped 1 base, with 16 bases sitting between them. CDR1 MNHEY and CDR2 SVGAGI come from the germline V gene. CDR3 protein: CASNPKGEDNYGYTF. CDR3 bases: TGTGCCAGCAACCCCAAGGGAGAAGATAACTATGGCTACACCTTC.

This clonotype was recorded many times. The chain has TRBV7-2 and TRBJ1-1, with TRBD1 as a possible D gene (5 bases). CDR1 is SGHTA and CDR2 is FQGNSA in the germline V gene. V lost 0 bases and J 0 bases, leaving 14 bases between the germline ends. CDR3 length equals 17 residues. CDR3 coding DNA: TGTGCCAGCAGCTTAGCGTCGAGGGGCCACATGAACACTGAAGCTTTCTTT. Its translation is CASSLASRGHMNTEAFF.

This clonotype was detected many times. The chain recombines TRBV28 with TRBJ1-1, with 7 bases identical to TRBD1. The V and J ends lost 3 bases and 7 bases, in that order; junction bases with no gene match: 2. The CDR3 contains 12 residues. CDR1 and CDR2 (germline): MDHEN, SYDVKM. The chain's CDR3 is CASSFRGLEAFF. In nucleotides, the CDR3 is TGTGCCAGCAGTTTTAGGGGGCTTGAAGCTTTCTTT.

Ten or more counts support this clonotype. This rearrangement joins TRBV20-1 to TRBJ1-5; D ambiguous. The V gene lost 1 base and the J gene lost 4 bases, with 26 bases spanning the gap. The CDR3 is 19 residues long. The germline V gene has CDR1 DFQATT and CDR2 SNEGSKA (reference sequence). The CDR3 loop is CSARGRVKGQLPWNQPQHF. In DNA, the CDR3 is TGCAGTGCTAGAGGGAGGGTCAAAGGGCAACTGCCGTGGAATCAGCCCCAGCATTTT.